The 19 T cell receptor beta chains in this list originate from one sample, sequenced in a study of molecular identifiers for immune sequencing clone quantification. MiXCR, run by TCRdb on the PCR reads, gives a single entry per CDR3 protein. This table has approximately 550,000 distinct CDR3 sequences, around a fifth appearing once. The sample consisted of naive CD8+ T cells from blood, with Jurkat cell RNA spiked in. Subset specified: FACS-sorted CD8+CD4-CCR7+CD45RA+ naive T cells. The receptors here all came from a human donor in good health. Some libraries in this study had Jurkat cell RNA spiked in.

This clonotype was seen only a few times. The chain employs TRBV18 and TRBJ2-4; D is possibly TRBD2 (6 bases). Germline V gene sequence: CDR1 KGHSH, CDR2 LQKENI. The V and J ends lost 5 bases and 5 bases respectively, with 10 bases between them. This CDR3 has 13 residues. CDR3 residues: CASSGSGENIQYF. In DNA, the CDR3 is TGTGCCAGCTCAGGATCGGGGGAAAACATTCAGTACTTC.

This sequence joins TRBV7-9 and TRBJ2-5, with a possible D match to TRBD1 (6 bases). The CDR3 is 14 residues long. Germline CDR1 and CDR2: SEHNR and FQNEAQ (reference sequence). V gave up 4 bases and J gave up 5 bases, with 14 bases separating them. Here the CDR3 reads CASSYPGDGETQYF. Here the CDR3 DNA reads TGTGCCAGCAGCTACCCAGGGGACGGGGAGACCCAGTACTTC.

This clonotype came up a few times. CDR3 sequence: CASSFLLAGQNYEQYF. CDR3 bases: TGTGCCAGCAGCTTTCTACTAGCGGGGCAAAACTACGAGCAGTACTTC. J is TRBJ2-7 and V is TRBV7-2; 10 bases line up with TRBD2. J was trimmed by 3 bases and V by 3 bases; bases with no gene match: 8. The CDR3 runs 16 residues. Germline loops: CDR1 SGHTA, CDR2 FQGNSA.

This clonotype was recorded at least ten times. This chain uses TRBV24-1 with TRBJ2-3; TRBD1 agrees at 7 bases. This CDR3 has 17 residues. CDR1 KGHDR and CDR2 SFDVKD come from the germline V gene. Unmatched junction bases numbered 9, after V lost 3 bases and J lost 1 base. DNA for the CDR3: TGTGCCACCAGTGATCCGGGGACGGGGACAGGCACAGATACGCAGTATTTT. Translating it yields CATSDPGTGTGTDTQYF.

This clonotype was seen more than once but under ten times. This chain uses TRBV7-9 with TRBJ1-6; possible D gene TRBD1, 5 bases. The CDR3 runs 16 residues. Trimming shortened V by 3 bases and J by 8 bases, and 17 bases separated the two germline ends. In germline, CDR1 is SEHNR, CDR2 FQNEAQ (reference sequence). The CDR3: CASSFFTGTPYSPLHF. Written as DNA, the CDR3 is TGTGCCAGCAGCTTTTTTACCGGGACGCCTTATTCACCCCTCCACTTT.

This clonotype has a handful of counts. The chain combines TRBV27 with TRBJ2-7, with TRBD2 identical over 9 bases. CDR3 length: 15 amino acids. Losses at the gene ends were 0 bases for V and 1 base for J; bases not matched to a gene: 1. Germline-derived CDR1 and CDR2 are MNHEY and SMNVEV (reference sequence). CDR3 bases: TGTGCCAGCAGTTTATCAGCGGGGGGATCCTACGAGCAGTACTTC. It encodes CASSLSAGGSYEQYF.

This clonotype was observed at least ten times. V is TRBV5-4 and J is TRBJ2-7; 9 bases agree with TRBD2. Germline V lookup: CDR1 SGHNT, CDR2 YYREEE (reference sequence). CDR3 length equals 14 residues. V lost 1 base, J lost 6 bases, and 5 bases stayed unmatched. The CDR3 DNA reads as TGTGCCAGCAGCTTGTATGGCGGGAGGGGCGAGCAGTACTTC. It encodes CASSLYGGRGEQYF.

This clonotype has at least ten counts. The chain combines TRBV2 with TRBJ1-2, with 10 bases that match TRBD1. This CDR3 region has 15 residues. The germline V gene has CDR1 SNHLY and CDR2 FYNNEI. The V and J ends lost 3 bases and 6 bases, in that order; junction bases with no gene match: 7. CDR3 sequence reads: CASSDHPGQGNGYTF. The CDR3 DNA sequence: TGTGCCAGCAGTGATCACCCGGGACAGGGGAATGGCTACACCTTC.

This chain uses TRBV6-4 with TRBJ2-3, with D maybe TRBD1 (5 bases). V was trimmed by 4 bases and J by 1 base, leaving 9 bases between them. The CDR3 sequence is 14 residues long. Germline V gene data show CDR1 as MRHNA and CDR2 as SNTAGT. The CDR3 coding sequence is TGTGCCAGCAGTGTGGACACGCGCACAGATACGCAGTATTTT. It specifies CASSVDTRTDTQYF.

This clonotype came up a few times. The chain joins TRBV6-2 or TRBV6-3 to TRBJ1-5, with D tentatively TRBD1 (6 bases). CDR1 is MNHEY, CDR2 SVGEGT, per germline. The CDR3 extends over 15 amino acids. The V end lost 2 bases, the J end lost 0 bases, and 8 bases lay between the germline ends. In DNA form, the CDR3 reads TGTGCCAGCAGTTACGAGGGGGATAGCAATCAGCCCCAGCATTTT. This codes for CASSYEGDSNQPQHF.

Turning to this clonotype: One end of the junction is discordant with germline, which a read error may explain. V and J are TRBV5-3 and TRBJ1-6; maybe TRBD1 (5 bases). TRBV5-3 is assigned to the ORF class and has an uncertain function. The CDR3 length is 16 residues. The CDR3 sequence: CASSLGAGFGNSPLHF. Here the CDR3 DNA reads TGTGCCAGCAGCTTAGGGGCTGGCTTTGGAAATTCACCCCTCCACTTT.

This clonotype was detected only a few times. V gene TRBV4-1 combines with J gene TRBJ2-7, with D tentatively TRBD2 (5 bases). The V gene lost 3 bases and the J gene lost 0 bases, with 9 bases spanning the gap. Looked up from germline, CDR1 is MGHRA and CDR2 is YSYEKL. The CDR3 is made up of 14 amino acids. CDR3 in amino acids: CASSQFRDSYEQYF. The CDR3 DNA follows: TGCGCCAGCAGCCAGTTCCGGGACTCCTACGAGCAGTACTTC.

With respect to this clonotype: Given a much more abundant clone one base away, this may be a read error. The chain joins TRBV6-5 to TRBJ1-1, with TRBD1 identical over 7 bases. The CDR3 spans 13 residues. The V gene's germline CDR1 is MNHEY and CDR2 SVGAGI. In DNA form, the CDR3 reads TGTGCCAGCAGTGAGGGACAGTACACTGATGCTTTCTTT. Its translation is CASSEGQYTDAFF.

This clonotype was detected ten times or more. The chain couples TRBV28 to TRBJ1-5; D may be TRBD1 (5 bases). Trimming cost V 7 bases and J 7 bases, with 17 bases left between them. The CDR3 sequence is 14 residues long. Germline CDR1 and CDR2: MDHEN and SYDVKM. In nucleotides, the CDR3 is TGTGCCAGCACAGGACTCCAGGAGGGGCAGCCCCAGCATTTT. It is translated as CASTGLQEGQPQHF.

Comments on this clonotype: This sequence may be a read error, since a much larger clone differs from it by one base. The rearrangement links TRBV12-3 or TRBV12-4 to TRBJ2-3; 10 bases align to TRBD2. V trimming: 5 bases; J trimming: 4 bases; junction bases outside the gene matches: 9. The CDR3 has 16 amino acids. For the CDR3, the DNA is TGTGCCAGCAGTCCCACCGGGACTAGCGACGCAGATACGCAGTATTTT. This sequence encodes CASSPTGTSDADTQYF.

There are a few counts of this clonotype. V gene TRBV6-2 or TRBV6-3 combines with J gene TRBJ2-7; no firm D call. CDR3 length: 14 amino acids. Germline lookup yields CDR1 MNHEY and CDR2 SVGEGT. Between the trimmed V and J ends, which lost 6 bases and 4 bases, there was a span of 16 bases. The CDR3 loop is CASRSALLSYEQYF. The CDR3 DNA reads TGTGCCAGCAGATCGGCCCTCCTATCATACGAGCAGTACTTC.

This clonotype has a count of ten or more. This chain uses TRBV2 with TRBJ2-1; D unresolved. The ends were cut back, 6 bases at V and 9 bases at J, with 6 bases in the middle. Germline V lookup: CDR1 SNHLY, CDR2 FYNNEI. This CDR3 is 10 amino acids long. The CDR3 sequence is CASRLGEQFF. The CDR3 coding sequence is TGTGCCAGCAGACTCGGTGAGCAGTTCTTC.

Details on this clonotype: A read error may explain this, as a much larger clone is one base away. The chain joins TRBV3-1 to TRBJ2-3; D is unresolved. CDR1 is LGHDT and CDR2 is YNNKEL in the germline V gene (reference sequence). The CDR3 has 13 amino acids. The CDR3 region is CASSPLLSDTRYF. Here the CDR3 DNA reads TGTGCCAGCAGCCCACTCCTTTCAGATACGCGGTATTTT.

With regard to this clonotype: This could be a read error, since a much larger clone is one nucleotide away. V gene TRBV5-6 combines with J gene TRBJ2-3; 8 bases are shared with TRBD2. Germline V CDR1 and CDR2: SGHDT, YYEEEE. The CDR3 sequence is 14 residues long. The CDR3 bases are TGTGCCAGCAGCTCCGGGGGGGGGTGGGATACGCGGTATTTT. It specifies CASSSGGGWDTRYF. The complete variable domain, with remaining parts taken from reference TRBV5-6 and TRBJ2-3, reads DAGVTQSPTHLIKTRGQQVTLRCSPKSGHDTVSWYQQALGQGPQFIFQYYEEEERQRGNFPDRFSGHQFPNYSSELNVNALLLGDSALYLCASSSGGGWDTRYFGPGTRLTVL.